These T cell receptor beta chains were read from a single sample in a study of a mutant IDH1 vaccine in newly diagnosed glioma. The table came from immunoSEQ multiplex PCR; TCRdb's copy has only in-frame clones and leaves some out. This table holds fewer than 30,000 clones, about 77% found once. Their antigen targets remain unknown. The sample was PBMCs, taken from a glioma patient whose treatment included an IDH1 peptide vaccine. All receptors derive from a woman aged 18-29 years with glioma. The CDR3 runs from the conserved cysteine through the conserved F or W. Fields, in order: V gene, J gene, clone size, D gene, CDR3 DNA, CDR3 protein. The D gene is left open where the match is weak. Only part of the rows carry a size: once, few, many, or a class if the clone is expanded.

>TRBV5-1|TRBJ2-6|NA|NA
TGCGCCAGCAGCTTGGAGGAGTTCTCTGGGGCCAACGTCCTGACTTTC
CASSLEEFSGANVLTF
>TRBV6-6|TRBJ1-1|NA|TRBD1
TGTGCCAGCAGAAGGACAGGGAATCCTGAAGCTTTCTTT
CASRRTGNPEAFF
>TRBV6-5|TRBJ1-1|few|NA
TGTGCCAGCAGTGAGCGACAGAACACTGAAGCTTTCTTT
CASSERQNTEAFF
>TRBV11-2|TRBJ1-1|NA|NA
TGTGCCAGCAGCCCCCAGGGAGTGGGCGCTGAAGCTTTCTTT
CASSPQGVGAEAFF
>TRBV6-5|TRBJ2-7|NA|TRBD1
TGTGCCAGCAGTACAGGGGGCGGCGAGCAGTACTTC
CASSTGGGEQYF
>TRBV27|TRBJ2-7|NA|NA
TGTGCCAGCAGTACGACCGCCGCCTGGGGCGAGCAGTACTTC
CASSTTAAWGEQYF
>TRBV19|TRBJ2-2|NA|NA
TGTGCCAGTAGTCCTCAGCCAACAGGGCCCAACACCGGGGAGCTGTTTTTT
CASSPQPTGPNTGELFF
>TRBV4-3|TRBJ2-3|NA|NA
TGCGCCAGCAGCCAAGATAGCAGGGTAGGTGCAGATACGCAGTATTTT
CASSQDSRVGADTQYF
>TRBV9|TRBJ2-1|NA|TRBD1
TGTGCCAGCAGCCCCCGGGACAGGGGGAGTCGCGCGGGAGTGGATGAGCAGTTCTTC
CASSPRDRGSRAGVDEQFF
>TRBV6-1|TRBJ1-2|NA|TRBD1
TGTGCCAGCTTGACAGGGGGCTACTATGGCTACACCTTC
CASLTGGYYGYTF
>TRBV2|TRBJ2-2|NA|NA
TGTGCCAGCGGCCCTTCCACGAACACCGGGGAGCTGTTTTTT
CASGPSTNTGELFF
>TRBV11-2|TRBJ2-2|NA|NA
TGTGCCAGCAGCACCCCAACTAGCACCGGGGAGCTGTTTTTT
CASSTPTSTGELFF
>TRBV7-2|TRBJ2-7|once|NA
TGTGCCAGCAGCTCCCTTCCTAACTACGAGCAGTACTTC
CASSSLPNYEQYF
>TRBV7-2|TRBJ2-7|NA|NA
TGTGCCAGCTCCCCCGGCCAGGGGAGATACGAGCAGTACTTC
CASSPGQGRYEQYF
>TRBV7-2|TRBJ1-2|NA|NA
TGTGCCAGCAGCTTAGCGTCTTCTCAGGGAAACTATGGCTACACCTTC
CASSLASSQGNYGYTF
>TRBV7-2|TRBJ2-7|NA|NA
TGTGCCAGCAGCTCCCTCTCCTACGAGCAGTACTTC
CASSSLSYEQYF
>TRBV29-1|TRBJ2-1|NA|NA
TGCAGCGTTGAAACAGGGACCAATGAGCAGTTCTTC
CSVETGTNEQFF
>TRBV28|TRBJ1-4|NA|NA
TGTGCCAGCAGTTTTACAGGAGTAAATGAAAAACTGTTTTTT
CASSFTGVNEKLFF